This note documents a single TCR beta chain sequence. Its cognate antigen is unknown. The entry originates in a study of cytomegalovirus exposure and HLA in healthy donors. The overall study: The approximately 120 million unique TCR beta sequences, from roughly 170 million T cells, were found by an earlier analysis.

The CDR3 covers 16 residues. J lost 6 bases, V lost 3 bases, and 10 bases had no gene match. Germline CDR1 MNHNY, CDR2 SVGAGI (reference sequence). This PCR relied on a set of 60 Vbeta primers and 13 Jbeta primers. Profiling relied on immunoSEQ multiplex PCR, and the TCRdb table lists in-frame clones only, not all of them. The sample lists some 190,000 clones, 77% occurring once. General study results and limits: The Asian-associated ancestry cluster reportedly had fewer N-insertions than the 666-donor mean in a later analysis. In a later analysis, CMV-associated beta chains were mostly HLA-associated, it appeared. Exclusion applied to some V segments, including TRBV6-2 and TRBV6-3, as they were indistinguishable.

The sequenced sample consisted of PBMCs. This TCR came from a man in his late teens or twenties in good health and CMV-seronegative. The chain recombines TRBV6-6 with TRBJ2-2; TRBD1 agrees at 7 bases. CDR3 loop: CASSYSNRGSPGELFF. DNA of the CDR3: TGTGCCAGCAGTTATTCTAACAGGGGATCCCCCGGGGAGCTGTTTTTT.